This TCR beta chain was sequenced during a study of T cell repertoires in cytomegalovirus infection. Whole-study context: Public TCR beta signatures indicated both CMV infection and matching HLA type.

TCRdb re-analysed the reads in MiXCR, keeping a single row per CDR3 protein. The sample carries about 260,000 distinct CDR3 sequences, roughly 15% recorded once. Turning to this clonotype: The antigen remains unidentified.

Broader study findings: HLA-C-restricted, CMV-specific TCR beta clonotypes were dominant ex vivo. Identification of carriers of CMV plus the relevant HLA was performed using cumulative public TCR beta family frequency.

Trimming cost V 6 bases and J 3 bases; bases outside gene matches: 7. Germline-derived CDR1 and CDR2 are DFQATT and SNEGSKA (reference sequence). There are 13 residues in the CDR3. V usage is TRBV20-1 and J usage is TRBJ2-5; 7 nucleotides align to TRBD1. The receptor's source is a human donor in good health (CMV status not recorded). Some clones in this sample may be carry-over from other donors' samples. The sequenced sample was PBMCs. CDR3 region: CSALDRDEETQYF. CDR3 in DNA: TGCAGTGCCCTAGACAGGGACGAAGAGACCCAGTACTTC.